Here is one TCR beta chain with its context. This clonotype was counted at least ten times. Its antigen is still unknown. Within one base of it there is no much larger clone, and no base qualities were kept. The data are from a study of T cells in Graves' hyperthyroidism and ophthalmopathy (dated 2019 in TCRdb). Study-wide context: Peripheral blood was sampled at the time of initial diagnosis, prior to any treatment. To identify TCR V-J signatures that set the groups apart, the researchers used a discovery cohort of about a hundred patients, made up of around 40 with Graves' ophthalmopathy and about 60 with stable Graves' hyperthyroidism. Prospective prediction of ophthalmopathy was tested in an independent validation cohort of fewer than 20 hyperthyroidism patients and 15 to 17 patients who later progressed to ophthalmopathy. The paper reports TCR Vbeta CDR3 sequencing of 135 peripheral blood samples: around 45 ophthalmopathy, under 80 hyperthyroidism and approximately 17 progressor patients. The roughly 91 discovery patients were randomly divided into training and test sets at a 7:3 ratio. The study also compared thyroid tissue and blood T-cell repertoires from about six Graves' hyperthyroidism patients. Once sampling was done, hyperthyroidism patients were given methimazole at a starting dose of 30 mg daily, whereas ophthalmopathy patients were given high-dose intravenous methylprednisolone.

Beyond this particular receptor, the publication reports: Sample size was not statistically predetermined, and investigators were not blinded to group allocation. During validation, the model predicted progression to ophthalmopathy a median of approximately 7 months ahead of onset, with around 71% sensitivity and roughly 72% specificity. A 13 V-J signature model separated ophthalmopathy from stable hyperthyroidism, with around 88% sensitivity and about 81% specificity in cross-validation and 80%/75% in testing. Most expanded thyroid clonotypes (frequency above 0.001) were also detected in blood, suggesting blood repertoires may reflect thyroid immune responses.

Ophthalmopathy patients had moderately to severely active disease, with a Clinical Activity Score of 3 or more, a NOSPECS grade of 4 or more, and a disease duration of less than 3 months. The study excluded patients with uncontrolled infections, other autoimmune diseases, pregnancy or lactation. Clinical symptoms, serum thyroxine and TRAb, thyroid ultrasound, and orbital computed tomography formed the basis for the diagnoses. PBMCs were isolated from approximately 10 ml of fresh peripheral blood by Ficoll-Paque density gradient centrifugation. Trizol reagent was used to extract total RNA, and RNA quality was then checked on an Agilent 2100 Bioanalyzer. Trimming at the junction amounts to 2 bases on V and 7 bases on J, and the germline ends lie 8 bases apart. Spanning cysteine to phenylalanine, the CDR3 consists of 12 amino acids. Left in the record is the CDR3 DNA by itself, 36 bases read in frame from the first base. Via the germline V gene, CDR1 is SGHTA and CDR2 FQGNSA.

The TCR beta CDR3 regions were amplified from the RNA transcripts. The TCR CDR3 was subjected to a first round of RT-PCR using the HTBI primer set and the Qiagen OneStep RT-PCR kit. Libraries were constructed in a second round of multiplex PCR, after which size selection and purification were carried out. The libraries were sequenced on an Illumina HiSeq2000 using paired-end 100 bp reads. On the authors' methods: Raw data were processed with SOAPnuke, discarding reads with adapters, uncalled bases, mean Phred below 15, or no exact constant-primer or identifier match. High-quality paired reads were merged using COPE v1.2.5, and each unique nucleotide sequence was defined as a clonotype. MiTCR v1.1 was used to align clonotypes to the IMGT TRBV, TRBD and TRBJ reference segments. Only V-J combinations with frequency above 0.0001, covering approximately 99% of repertoires, were analysed. The TCS score was defined as F50 (clonal expansion) divided by E x V (chaos), with BLOSUM62-based TCRdist calculated between CDR3 peptides within each V-J. Welch's t-statistics and random forest reduced around 550 V-J features to around 14, which were used in a naive Bayes classifier (R e1071). The public reads were quality trimmed at Q25 with fastp and then assembled into clones with MiXCR by TCRdb, keeping productive beta chains. Rows are unified per CDR3 protein, each entry keeping the most common DNA and genes. The V and J calls reflect TCRdb's pipeline rather than the authors' work. Within this sample are 660,000 or so distinct CDR3 sequences, with less than 25% of them counted one time only. Clones ranked in the top ten supply 34% of the sample.

The V gene is TRBV7-2 and the J gene is TRBJ1-1; no confident D gene assignment can be made. This clonotype was sampled from a man in his thirties or forties with Graves' ophthalmopathy. The sample consisted of blood. The CDR3 region has the sequence CASSLNSIEAFF. The sequence in DNA is TGTGCCAGCAGCTTAAACAGCATTGAAGCTTTCTTT.